The subject of this entry is one T cell receptor (beta chain). The antigen remains undetermined. CDR1 is MDHEN and CDR2 is SYDVKM in the germline V gene. V lost 7 bases and J 4 bases, leaving 20 bases between the germline ends. The CDR3 covers 17 residues. TCR beta CDR3 region amplification was performed from RNA transcripts. During a first-round RT-PCR of the TCR CDR3, the HTBI primer set was used. TCRdb reanalysed the multiplex PCR reads using MiXCR and keeps one entry per CDR3 protein. In the table there are under 350,000 distinct CDR3 sequences, approximately 22% of which are singletons. This entry is derived from a study of T cells in Graves' hyperthyroidism and ophthalmopathy. Overall study context: Peripheral blood was secured at the point of initial diagnosis, before any treatment.

Stable hyperthyroidism: no ophthalmopathy progression over 18 months of follow-up. Study-level findings and limits: A 13 V-J signature model discriminated ophthalmopathy versus stable hyperthyroidism.

This receptor was identified in a woman aged 50 to 60 with Graves' hyperthyroidism. The chain combines TRBV28 with TRBJ1-6, with D possibly matching TRBD1 (5 bases). Sequencing was carried out using blood. The CDR3 loop is CASTSPRQNNYNSPLHF. The CDR3 region has the DNA TGTGCCAGCACCTCACCCAGACAGAACAATTATAATTCACCCCTCCACTTT.